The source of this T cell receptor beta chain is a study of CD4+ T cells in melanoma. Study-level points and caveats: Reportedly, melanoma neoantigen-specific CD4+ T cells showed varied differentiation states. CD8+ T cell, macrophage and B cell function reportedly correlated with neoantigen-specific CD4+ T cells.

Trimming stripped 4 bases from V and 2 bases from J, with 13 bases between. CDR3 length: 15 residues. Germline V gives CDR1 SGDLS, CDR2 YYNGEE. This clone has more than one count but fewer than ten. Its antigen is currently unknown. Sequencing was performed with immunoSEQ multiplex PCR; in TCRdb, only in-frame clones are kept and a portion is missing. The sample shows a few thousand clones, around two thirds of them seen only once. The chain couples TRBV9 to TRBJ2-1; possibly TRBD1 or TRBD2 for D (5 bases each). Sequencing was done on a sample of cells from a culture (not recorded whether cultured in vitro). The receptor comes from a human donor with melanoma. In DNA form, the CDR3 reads TGTGCCAGCAGCAGAGGGGAGAGAACCTACAATGAGCAGTTCTTC. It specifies CASSRGERTYNEQFF.